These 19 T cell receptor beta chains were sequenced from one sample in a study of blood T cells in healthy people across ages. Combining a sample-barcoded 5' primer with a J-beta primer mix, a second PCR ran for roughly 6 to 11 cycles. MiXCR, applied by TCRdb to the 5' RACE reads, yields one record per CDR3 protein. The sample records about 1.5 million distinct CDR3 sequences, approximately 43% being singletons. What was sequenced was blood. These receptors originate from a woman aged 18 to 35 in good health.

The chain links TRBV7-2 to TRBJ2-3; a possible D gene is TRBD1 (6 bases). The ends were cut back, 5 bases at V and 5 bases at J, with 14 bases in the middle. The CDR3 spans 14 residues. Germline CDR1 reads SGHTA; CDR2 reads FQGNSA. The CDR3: CASSSAGVRDTQYF. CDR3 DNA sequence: TGTGCCAGCAGCAGTGCAGGGGTCAGAGATACGCAGTATTTT.

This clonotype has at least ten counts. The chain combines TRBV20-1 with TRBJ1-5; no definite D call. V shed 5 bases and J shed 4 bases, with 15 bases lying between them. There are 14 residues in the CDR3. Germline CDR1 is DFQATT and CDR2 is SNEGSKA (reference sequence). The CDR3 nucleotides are TGCAGTGCTTCCCGACCGGACGGGAATCAGCCCCAGCATTTT. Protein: CSASRPDGNQPQHF.

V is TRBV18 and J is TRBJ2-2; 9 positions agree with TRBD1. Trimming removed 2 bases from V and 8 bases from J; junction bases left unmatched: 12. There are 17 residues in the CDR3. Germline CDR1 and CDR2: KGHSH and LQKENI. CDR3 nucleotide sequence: TGTGCCAGCTCACCATTCCGGGACAGGGCCTTCATGGGGGAGCTGTTTTTT. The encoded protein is CASSPFRDRAFMGELFF.

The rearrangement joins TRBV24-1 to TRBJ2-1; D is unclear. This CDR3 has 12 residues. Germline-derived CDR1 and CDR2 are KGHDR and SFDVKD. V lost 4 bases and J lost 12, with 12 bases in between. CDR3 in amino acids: CATSDLTRRQFF. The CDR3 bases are TGTGCCACCAGTGACCTCACCCGGAGGCAGTTCTTC.

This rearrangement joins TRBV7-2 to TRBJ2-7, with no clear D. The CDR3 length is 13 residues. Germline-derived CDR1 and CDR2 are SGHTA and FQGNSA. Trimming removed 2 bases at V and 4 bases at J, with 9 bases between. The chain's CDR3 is CASSLRARYEQYF. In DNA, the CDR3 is TGTGCCAGCAGCTTACGGGCTAGATACGAGCAGTACTTC.

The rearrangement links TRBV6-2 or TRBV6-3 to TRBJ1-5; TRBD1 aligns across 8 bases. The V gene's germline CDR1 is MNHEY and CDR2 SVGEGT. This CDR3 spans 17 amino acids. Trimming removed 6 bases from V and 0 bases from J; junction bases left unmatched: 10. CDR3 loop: CASRTDRGFYSNQPQHF. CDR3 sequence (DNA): TGTGCCAGCAGGACCGACAGGGGATTTTATAGCAATCAGCCCCAGCATTTT.

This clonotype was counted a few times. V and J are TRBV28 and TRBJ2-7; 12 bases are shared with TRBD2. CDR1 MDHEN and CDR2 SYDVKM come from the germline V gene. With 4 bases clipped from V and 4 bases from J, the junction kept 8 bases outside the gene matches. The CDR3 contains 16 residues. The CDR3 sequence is CASSSWTSGKRYEQYF. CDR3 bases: TGTGCCAGCAGTTCATGGACTAGCGGGAAAAGGTACGAGCAGTACTTC.

CDR3 protein: CASKDGGAYGYTF. DNA for the CDR3: TGTGCCAGCAAGGACGGGGGGGCCTATGGCTACACCTTC. V is TRBV7-2 and J is TRBJ1-2; TRBD1 is a possible D gene (6 bases). Germline lookup yields CDR1 SGHTA and CDR2 FQGNSA. The CDR3 covers 13 residues. Trimming removed 7 bases from V and 4 bases from J, with 13 bases in between.

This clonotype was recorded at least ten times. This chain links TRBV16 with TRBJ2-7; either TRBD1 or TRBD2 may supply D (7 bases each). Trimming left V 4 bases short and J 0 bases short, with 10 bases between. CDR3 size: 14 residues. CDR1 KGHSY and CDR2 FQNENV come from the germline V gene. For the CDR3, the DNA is TGTGCCAGCAGCCCCAGGGGGGGCTCCTACGAGCAGTACTTC. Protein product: CASSPRGGSYEQYF.

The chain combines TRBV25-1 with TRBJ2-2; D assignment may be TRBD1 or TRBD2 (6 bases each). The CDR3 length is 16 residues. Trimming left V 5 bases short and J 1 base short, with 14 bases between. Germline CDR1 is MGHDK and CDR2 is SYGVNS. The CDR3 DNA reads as TGTGCCAGCAGTAATGCCGGGGGACAGAACACCGGGGAGCTGTTTTTT. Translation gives CASSNAGGQNTGELFF.

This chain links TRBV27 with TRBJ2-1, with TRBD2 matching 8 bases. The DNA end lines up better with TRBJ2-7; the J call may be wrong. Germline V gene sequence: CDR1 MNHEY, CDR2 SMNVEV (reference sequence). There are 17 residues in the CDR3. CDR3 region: CASSALGTSGLYNEQYF. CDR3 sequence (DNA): TGTGCCAGCAGTGCCCTGGGAACTAGCGGCCTTTACAATGAGCAGTACTTC.

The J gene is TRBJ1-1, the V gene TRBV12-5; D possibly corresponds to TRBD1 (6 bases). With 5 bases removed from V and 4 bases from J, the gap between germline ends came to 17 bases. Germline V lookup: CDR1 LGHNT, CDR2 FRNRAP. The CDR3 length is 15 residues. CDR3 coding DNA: TGTGCTAGTGGTCCCCGGACAGTAATGAGCACTGAAGCTTTCTTT. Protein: CASGPRTVMSTEAFF. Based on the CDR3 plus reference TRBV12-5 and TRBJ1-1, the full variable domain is DARVTQTPRHKVTEMGQEVTMRCQPILGHNTVFWYRQTMMQGLELLAYFRNRAPLDDSGMPKDRFSAEMPDATLATLKIQPSEPRDSAVYFCASGPRTVMSTEAFFGQGTRLTVV.

CDR3 DNA: TGCAGTGTACTGGGACCGGACACAGATACGCAGTATTTT. It yields the protein CSVLGPDTDTQYF. The chain uses TRBV20-1 and TRBJ2-3; tentatively, D is TRBD1 or TRBD2 (5 bases each). CDR1 and CDR2 (germline): DFQATT, SNEGSKA (reference sequence). Deletions cut 7 bases from V and 2 bases from J, with 13 bases between. The CDR3 length is 13 residues.

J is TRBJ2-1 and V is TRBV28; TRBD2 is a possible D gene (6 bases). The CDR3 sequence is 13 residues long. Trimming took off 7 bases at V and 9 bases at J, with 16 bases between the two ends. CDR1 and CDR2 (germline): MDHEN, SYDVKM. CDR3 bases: TGTGCCAGCACTCTGGGGGGATTCGGTGAGCAGTTCTTC. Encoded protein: CASTLGGFGEQFF.

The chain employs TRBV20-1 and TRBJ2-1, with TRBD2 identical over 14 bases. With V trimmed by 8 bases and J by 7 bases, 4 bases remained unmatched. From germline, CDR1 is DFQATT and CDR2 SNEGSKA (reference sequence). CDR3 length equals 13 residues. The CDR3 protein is CSPRTSGRNEQFF. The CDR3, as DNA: TGCAGTCCCCGGACTAGCGGGAGGAATGAGCAGTTCTTC.

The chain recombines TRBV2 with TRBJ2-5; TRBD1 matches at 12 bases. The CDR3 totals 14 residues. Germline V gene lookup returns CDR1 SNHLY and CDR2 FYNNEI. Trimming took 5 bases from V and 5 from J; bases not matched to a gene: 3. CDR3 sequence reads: CASSRDRGLETQYF. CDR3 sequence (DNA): TGTGCCAGCAGTCGGGACAGGGGGCTTGAGACCCAGTACTTC.

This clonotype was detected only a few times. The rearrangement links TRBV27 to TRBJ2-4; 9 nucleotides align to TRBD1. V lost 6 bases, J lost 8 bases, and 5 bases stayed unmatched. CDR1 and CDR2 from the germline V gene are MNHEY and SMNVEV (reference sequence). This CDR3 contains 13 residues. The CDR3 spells CASRTGGTDIQYF. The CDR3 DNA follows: TGTGCCAGCAGAACAGGGGGCACGGACATTCAGTACTTC.

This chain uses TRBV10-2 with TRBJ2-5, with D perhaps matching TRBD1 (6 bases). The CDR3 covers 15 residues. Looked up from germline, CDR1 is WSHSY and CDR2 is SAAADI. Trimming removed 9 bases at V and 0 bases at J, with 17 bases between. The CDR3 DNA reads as TGCGCCAGTGCTCAAGGGGGATCCCACCAAGAGACCCAGTACTTC. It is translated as CASAQGGSHQETQYF.

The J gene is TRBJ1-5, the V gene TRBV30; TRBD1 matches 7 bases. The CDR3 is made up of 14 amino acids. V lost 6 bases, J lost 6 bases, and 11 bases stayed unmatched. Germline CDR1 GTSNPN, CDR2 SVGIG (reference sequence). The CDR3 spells CACSERGRTQPQHF. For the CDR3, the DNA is TGTGCCTGCTCGGAAAGGGGGCGCACTCAGCCCCAGCATTTT.